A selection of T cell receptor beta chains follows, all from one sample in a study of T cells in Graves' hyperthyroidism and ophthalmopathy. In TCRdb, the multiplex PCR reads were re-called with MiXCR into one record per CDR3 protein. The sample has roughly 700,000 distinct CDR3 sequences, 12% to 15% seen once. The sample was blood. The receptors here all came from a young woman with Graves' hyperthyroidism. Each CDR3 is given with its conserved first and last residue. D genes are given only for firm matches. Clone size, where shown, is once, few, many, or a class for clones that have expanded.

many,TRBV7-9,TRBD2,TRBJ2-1,TGTGCCAGCAGCCTAATAGCGGGGGTATCCTACAATGAGCAGTTCTTC,CASSLIAGVSYNEQFF
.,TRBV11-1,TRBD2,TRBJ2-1,TGTGCCAGCGGGGGACTAGCGTCAGTGAATGAGCAGTTCTTC,CASGGLASVNEQFF
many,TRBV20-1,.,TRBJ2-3,TGCAGTGCTCCTACTAGCTCTGGCACAGATACGCAGTATTTT,CSAPTSSGTDTQYF
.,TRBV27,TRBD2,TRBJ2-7,TGTGCCAGCATTTCACTAGCGGGAGGGCCGTTGGCCTTGGGGGTCTACGAGCAGTACTTC,CASISLAGGPLALGVYEQYF
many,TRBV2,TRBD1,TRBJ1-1,TGTGCCAGCAGTGTTACAGGACAGGCGAACACTGAAGCTTTCTTT,CASSVTGQANTEAFF
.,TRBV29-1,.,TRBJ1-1,TGCAGCGGGGGACGGAACACTGAAGCTTTCTTT,CSGGRNTEAFF
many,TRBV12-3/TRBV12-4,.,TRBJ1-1,TGTGCCAGCAGTTTTAGGACAGCTAACACTGAAGCTTTCTTT,CASSFRTANTEAFF
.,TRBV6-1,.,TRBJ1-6,TGTGCCAGCAGCGTTCAGGACGGCATGATTTCACCCCTCCACTTT,CASSVQDGMISPLHF
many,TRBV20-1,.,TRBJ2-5,TGCAGTAAGGAGTCGCCCTGGGGGAGACCCCAGTACTTC,CSKESPWGRPQYF
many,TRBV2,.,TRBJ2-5,TGTGCCAGCAGTGTTTCCCCCGGGTGGGAGACCCAGTACTTC,CASSVSPGWETQYF
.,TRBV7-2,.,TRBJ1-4,TGTGCCAGCAGCTTGTTAGGGAAAGGCGAAAAACTGTTTTTT,CASSLLGKGEKLFF
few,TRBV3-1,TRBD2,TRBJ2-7,TGTGCCAGCAGCCTCGGACTAGCGGGAGTCGGGTTCTACGAGCAGTACTTC,CASSLGLAGVGFYEQYF
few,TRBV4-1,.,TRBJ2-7,TGCGCCAGCAGCCAGGGGCTTCGCGGGTCCTCCTACGAGCAGTACTTC,CASSQGLRGSSYEQYF
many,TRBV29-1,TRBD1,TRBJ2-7,TGCAGCGTTCGCGATACAGGGGTTGGAGAGCAGTACTTC,CSVRDTGVGEQYF
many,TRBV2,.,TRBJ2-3,TGTGCCAGCAGTGGTGGGAGATTCTATACGCAGTATTTT,CASSGGRFYTQYF
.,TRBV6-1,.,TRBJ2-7,TGTGCCAGCAGTGAAGCTCTAAAGGGGCATCTTTCCTACGAGCAGTACTTC,CASSEALKGHLSYEQYF
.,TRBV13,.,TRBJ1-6,TGTGCCAGCAGCTTAGCGGGGGCCTTTAATTCACCCCTCCACTTT,CASSLAGAFNSPLHF
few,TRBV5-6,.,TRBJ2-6,TGTGCCAGCAGCTTGTTTGACAAATCCGGGGCCAACGTCCTGACTTTC,CASSLFDKSGANVLTF
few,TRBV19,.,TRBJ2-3,TGTGCCAGTAGCATGGGGGCCGGCACAGATACGCAGTATTTT,CASSMGAGTDTQYF
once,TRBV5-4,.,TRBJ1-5,TGTGCCAGCAGCCCCCTCCCGGGTAGCAATCAGCCCCAGCATTTT,CASSPLPGSNQPQHF
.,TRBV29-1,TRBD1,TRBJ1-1,TGCAGCGTTGACTCCTGGGCAGGGGGCGAGTGGTACACTGAAGCTTTCTTT,CSVDSWAGGEWYTEAFF
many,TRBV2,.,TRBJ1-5,TGTGCCAGCAAACCCCAGGGGTTCAATCAGCCCCAGCATTTT,CASKPQGFNQPQHF
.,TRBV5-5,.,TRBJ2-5,TGTGCCAGCAGCTTGGATCCCAACTTAGTAGGGGAGACCCAGTACTTC,CASSLDPNLVGETQYF
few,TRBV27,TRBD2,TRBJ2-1,TGTGCCAGCAGCACGGGACTAGCGGGAGCTGAGCAGTTCTTC,CASSTGLAGAEQFF
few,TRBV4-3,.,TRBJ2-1,TGCGCCAGCAGCCAAGAACCGGGGCTAGAAGCTTACAATGAGCAGTTCTTC,CASSQEPGLEAYNEQFF
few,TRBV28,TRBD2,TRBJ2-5,TGTGCCAGCAGTTTTTCCGGGACTAGCGGGAAAGAGACCCAGTACTTC,CASSFSGTSGKETQYF
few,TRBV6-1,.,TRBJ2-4,TGTGCCAGCAGTGAAATAAGAGCCAAAAACATTCAGTACTTC,CASSEIRAKNIQYF
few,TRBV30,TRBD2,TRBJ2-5,TGTGCCTGGAGTGTGGGACTAGCGGGAGGTGAGACCCAGTACTTC,CAWSVGLAGGETQYF
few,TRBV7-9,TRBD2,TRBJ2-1,TGTGCCGGCGGGGGGAGAGGGGATAAGGATAGCGGGAGCCCATTCTACAATGAGCAGTTCTTC,CAGGGRGDKDSGSPFYNEQFF
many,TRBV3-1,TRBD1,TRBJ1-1,TGTGCCAGCAGCCAAGCAGGGGGAGGCACTGAAGCTTTCTTT,CASSQAGGGTEAFF
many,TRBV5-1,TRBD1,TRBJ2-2,TGCGCCAGCAGCGAAGGACAGGTCGGGGAGCTGTTTTTT,CASSEGQVGELFF
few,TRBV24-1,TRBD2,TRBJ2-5,TGTGCCACCAGTGATTGGCGGGGGGAAGAGACCCAGTACTTC,CATSDWRGEETQYF
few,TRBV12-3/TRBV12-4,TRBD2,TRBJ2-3,TGTGCCAGCAGTTCGGGACTAGCGGGAGCTGCAGATACGCAGTATTTT,CASSSGLAGAADTQYF
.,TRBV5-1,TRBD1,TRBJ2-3,TGCGCCAGCAGCCCCCTGGACAGGGGGCAGTTCGGAGATACGCAGTATTTT,CASSPLDRGQFGDTQYF
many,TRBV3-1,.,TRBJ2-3,TGTGCCAGCAGCCCCTACGGAAGGGGAGCAGATACGCAGTATTTT,CASSPYGRGADTQYF
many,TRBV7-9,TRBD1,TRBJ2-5,TGTGCCAGCAGAGACAGGGGGCGCGAAGAGACCCAGTACTTC,CASRDRGREETQYF
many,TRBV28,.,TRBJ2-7,TGTGCCAGCAGTCTCATCCCCTCCTACGAGCAGTACTTC,CASSLIPSYEQYF
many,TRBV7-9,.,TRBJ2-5,TGTGCCAGCAGAGAGTTTGGACAGCAAGAGACCCAGTACTTC,CASREFGQQETQYF
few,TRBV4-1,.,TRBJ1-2,TGCGCCAGCAGCCAGTGGTCTACAGCCTTCCCGGGCTACACCTTC,CASSQWSTAFPGYTF
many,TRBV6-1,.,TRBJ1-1,TGTGCCAGCAGCGAGTCGACAGGACTCGGAACTGAAGCTTTCTTT,CASSESTGLGTEAFF
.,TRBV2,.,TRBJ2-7,TGTGCCAGCAGTGAACTCAGAACCCCCCTGGAGCAGTACTTC,CASSELRTPLEQYF
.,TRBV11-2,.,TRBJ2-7,TGTGCCAGCAGCTTAGATCAGGGGGGCCGGGAGCAGTACTTC,CASSLDQGGREQYF
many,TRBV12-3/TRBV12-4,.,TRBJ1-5,TGTGCCAGCAGTTCCCTAGACGGGAATTCCCGGCGGCAGCCCCAGCATTTT,CASSSLDGNSRRQPQHF